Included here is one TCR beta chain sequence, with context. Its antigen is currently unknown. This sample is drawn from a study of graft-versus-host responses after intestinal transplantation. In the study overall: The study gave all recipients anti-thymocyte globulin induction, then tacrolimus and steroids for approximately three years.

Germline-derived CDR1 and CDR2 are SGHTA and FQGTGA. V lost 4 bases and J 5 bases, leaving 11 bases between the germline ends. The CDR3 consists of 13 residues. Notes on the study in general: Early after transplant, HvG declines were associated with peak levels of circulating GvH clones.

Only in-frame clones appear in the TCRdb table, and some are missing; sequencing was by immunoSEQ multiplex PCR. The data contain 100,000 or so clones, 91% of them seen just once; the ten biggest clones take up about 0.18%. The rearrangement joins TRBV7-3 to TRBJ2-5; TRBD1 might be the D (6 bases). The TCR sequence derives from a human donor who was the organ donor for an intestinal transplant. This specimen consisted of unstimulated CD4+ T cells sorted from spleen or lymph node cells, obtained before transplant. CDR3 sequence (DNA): TGTGCCAGCAGCTCACAGAGGGGGGAGACCCAGTACTTC. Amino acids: CASSSQRGETQYF.